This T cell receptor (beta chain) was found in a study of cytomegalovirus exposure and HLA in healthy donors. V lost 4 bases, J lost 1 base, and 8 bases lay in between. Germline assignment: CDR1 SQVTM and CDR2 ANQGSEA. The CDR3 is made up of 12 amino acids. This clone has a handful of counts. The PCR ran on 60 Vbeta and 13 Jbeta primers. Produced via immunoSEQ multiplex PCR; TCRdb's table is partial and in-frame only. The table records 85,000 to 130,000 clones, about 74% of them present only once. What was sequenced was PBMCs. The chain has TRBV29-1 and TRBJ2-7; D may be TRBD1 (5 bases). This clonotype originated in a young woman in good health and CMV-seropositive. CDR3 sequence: CSVGAGSYEQYF. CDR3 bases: TGCAGCGTTGGGGCAGGGTCCTACGAGCAGTACTTC.